The entry that follows covers one T cell receptor (beta chain) sequence. Its specificity is unknown. Of the isolated RNA, all was reverse transcribed, and so the sequenced material was expressed TCRB transcripts. TCRdb's table, derived via immunoSEQ multiplex PCR, lists solely in-frame clones and lacks some. The data hold around 130,000 clones, with around 8.8% observed a single time. The data were obtained in a study of beta chain features in type 1 diabetes. At the level of the study: What patients shared with healthy donors was a similar profile of age, gender and cell yields. Study-level results: The VDJ junctions of type 1 diabetes patients carried fewer insertions and more deletions. Shortening of TCRB CDR3s, moderate but significant, appeared in all four CD4+ subsets of Type 1 diabetes patients.

This CDR3 has 16 residues. Trimming cost V 6 bases and J 0 bases; bases outside gene matches: 8. Germline values: CDR1 SGHRS, CDR2 YFSETQ. Sorting of CD4+ naive, central memory, regulatory and stem cell-like memory cells was performed via CD45RO/CCR7/CD25/CD127/CD95/CD27. This TCR was recovered from a man aged 25 to 45 with type 1 diabetes. V usage is TRBV5-1 and J usage is TRBJ2-3, with 9 bases lining up with TRBD1. Specimen: central memory CD4+ T cells from blood. This CDR3 reads CASTSGQGASTDTQYF. The CDR3 bases are TGCGCCAGCACCTCGGGACAGGGCGCCAGCACAGATACGCAGTATTTT.